These T cell receptor beta chains were read from a single sample in a study of cytomegalovirus exposure and HLA in healthy donors. Here immunoSEQ multiplex PCR was the method, and the copy in TCRdb shows in-frame clones only, minus some. This repertoire shows about 120,000 clones, approximately 78% found once; its top ten account for roughly a tenth. The sequenced material came from PBMCs. These receptors were taken from a man aged 25-40 years in good health and CMV-seropositive. CDR3s include the opening cysteine and the closing phenylalanine or tryptophan. D genes are given only for firm matches. The size entry is marked missing in some rows and otherwise reads once, few, many or a size class.

TRBV30,TRBJ1-5,TRBD1,few,TGTGCCTGGAGCCGGGGGACAGGATTCAATCAGCCCCAGCATTTT,CAWSRGTGFNQPQHF
TRBV7-8,TRBJ2-1,TRBD2,.,TGTGCCAGCAGCTTGAGGAATAGCGGGGGCTACAATGAGCAGTTCTTC,CASSLRNSGGYNEQFF
TRBV15,TRBJ1-1,.,.,TGTGCCACCAGCAGACCCGACAGGAACACTGAAGCTTTCTTT,CATSRPDRNTEAFF
TRBV4-3,TRBJ1-3,TRBD1,.,TGCGCCAGCAGCCTGCGGACAGGGTCCGGGGACACCATATATTTT,CASSLRTGSGDTIYF
TRBV5-4,TRBJ2-2,TRBD1,.,TGTGCCAGCAGCCCAGGGGGACCGAACACCGGGGAGCTGTTTTTT,CASSPGGPNTGELFF
TRBV29-1,TRBJ2-5,.,few,TGCAGCGTTGTGGGGGCGGGGGCGGGCGAGACCCAGTACTTC,CSVVGAGAGETQYF
TRBV7-2,TRBJ2-1,.,.,TGTGCCAGCAACCTAGTGGCAGAAACTGACAATGAGCAGTTCTTC,CASNLVAETDNEQFF
TRBV19,TRBJ2-7,.,.,TGTGCCAGTACCCATACAGGGTCTCGGAACGAGCAGTACTTC,CASTHTGSRNEQYF
TRBV21-1,TRBJ2-1,.,.,TGTGCCAGCAGCACCCCAGAGGACAGGCTGTACAATGAGCAGTTCTTC,CASSTPEDRLYNEQFF
TRBV6-1,TRBJ2-1,.,.,TGTGCCAGCTGGGGCCGGAGCTCCTACAATGAGCAGTTCTTC,CASWGRSSYNEQFF
TRBV7-6,TRBJ2-5,.,.,TGTGCCAGCAGCCCGCGCAGGGGCCAAGAGACCCAGTACTTC,CASSPRRGQETQYF
TRBV30,TRBJ2-1,.,.,TGTGCCTGGAGTCCAGGCAATGAGCAGTTCTTC,CAWSPGNEQFF
TRBV7-2,TRBJ1-2,.,.,TGTGCCAGCAGCTCAAGGGGAACAGGCTCTGGCTACACCTTC,CASSSRGTGSGYTF